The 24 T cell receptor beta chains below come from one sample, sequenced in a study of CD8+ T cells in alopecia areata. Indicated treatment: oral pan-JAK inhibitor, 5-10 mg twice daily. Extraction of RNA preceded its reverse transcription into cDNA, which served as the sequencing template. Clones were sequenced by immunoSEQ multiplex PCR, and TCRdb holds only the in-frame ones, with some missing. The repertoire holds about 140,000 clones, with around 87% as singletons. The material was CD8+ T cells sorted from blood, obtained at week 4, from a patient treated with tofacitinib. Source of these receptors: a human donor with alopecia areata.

The CDR3 sequence is CSVPGTYTQYF. The DNA for the CDR3 is TGCAGCGTTCCGGGGACTTATACGCAGTATTTT. This rearrangement joins TRBV29-1 to TRBJ2-3; D possibly corresponds to TRBD2 (6 bases). Trimming left V 5 bases short and J 7 bases short, with 10 bases between. The CDR3 is 11 residues long. CDR1 is SQVTM and CDR2 is ANQGSEA in the germline V gene.

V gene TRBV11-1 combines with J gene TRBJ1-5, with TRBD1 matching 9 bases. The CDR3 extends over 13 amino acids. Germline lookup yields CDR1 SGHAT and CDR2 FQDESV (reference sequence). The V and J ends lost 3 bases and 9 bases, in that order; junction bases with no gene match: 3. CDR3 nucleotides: TGTGCCAGCAGCTTCGGACAGGGGATGCCCCAGCATTTT. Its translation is CASSFGQGMPQHF.

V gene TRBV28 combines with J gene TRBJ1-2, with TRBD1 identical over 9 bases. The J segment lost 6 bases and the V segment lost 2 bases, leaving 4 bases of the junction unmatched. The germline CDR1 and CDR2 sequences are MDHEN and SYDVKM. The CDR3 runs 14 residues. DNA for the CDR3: TGTGCCAGCAGTTTACGGGACAGGGCCCATGGCTACACCTTC. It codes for CASSLRDRAHGYTF.

CDR3 in amino acids: CASRPGGGEQYF. The CDR3 DNA is TGTGCCAGCAGACCGGGTGGAGGCGAGCAGTACTTC. This chain uses TRBV7-9 with TRBJ2-7; perhaps TRBD2 as D (5 bases). CDR1 is SEHNR, CDR2 FQNEAQ, per germline (reference sequence). The V gene lost 6 bases and the J gene lost 6 bases, with 12 bases spanning the gap. The CDR3 covers 12 residues.

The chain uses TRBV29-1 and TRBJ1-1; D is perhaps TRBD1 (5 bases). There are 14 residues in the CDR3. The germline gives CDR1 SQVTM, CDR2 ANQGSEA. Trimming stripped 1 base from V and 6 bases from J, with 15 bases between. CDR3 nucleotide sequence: TGCAGCGTTGAAGGGGACGAGACGGGCGCTGAAGCTTTCTTT. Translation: CSVEGDETGAEAFF.

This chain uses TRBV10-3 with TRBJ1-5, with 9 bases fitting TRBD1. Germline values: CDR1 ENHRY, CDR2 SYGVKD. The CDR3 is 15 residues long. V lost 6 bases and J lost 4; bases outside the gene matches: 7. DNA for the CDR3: TGTGCCATCAGGGAAGGACAGGGGCAAAATCAGCCCCAGCATTTT. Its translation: CAIREGQGQNQPQHF.

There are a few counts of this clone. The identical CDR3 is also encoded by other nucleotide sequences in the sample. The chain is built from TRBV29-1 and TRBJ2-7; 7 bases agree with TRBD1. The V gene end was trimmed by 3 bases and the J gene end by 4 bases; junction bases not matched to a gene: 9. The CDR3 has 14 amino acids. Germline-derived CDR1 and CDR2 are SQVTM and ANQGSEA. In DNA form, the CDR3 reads TGCAGCGTTGAGGACCCGGGACAGACTTACGAGCAGTACTTC. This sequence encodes CSVEDPGQTYEQYF.

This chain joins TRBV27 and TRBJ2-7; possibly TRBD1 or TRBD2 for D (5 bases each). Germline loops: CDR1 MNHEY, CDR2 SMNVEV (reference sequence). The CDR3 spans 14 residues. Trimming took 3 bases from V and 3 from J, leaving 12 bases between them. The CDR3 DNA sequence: TGTGCCAGCAGTTTGGCTAATGGGGGCTACGAGCAGTACTTC. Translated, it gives CASSLANGGYEQYF.

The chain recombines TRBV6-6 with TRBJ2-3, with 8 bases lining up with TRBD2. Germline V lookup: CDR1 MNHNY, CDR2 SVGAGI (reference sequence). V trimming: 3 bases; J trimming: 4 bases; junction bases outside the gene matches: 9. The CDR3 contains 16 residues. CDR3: CASSYVDGRAPDTQYF. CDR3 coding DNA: TGTGCCAGCAGTTATGTTGACGGGAGGGCTCCAGATACGCAGTATTTT.

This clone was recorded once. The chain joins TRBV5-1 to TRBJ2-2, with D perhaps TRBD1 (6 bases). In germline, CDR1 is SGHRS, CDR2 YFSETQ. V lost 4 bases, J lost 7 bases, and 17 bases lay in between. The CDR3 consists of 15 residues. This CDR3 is CASSTDTGSGGELFF. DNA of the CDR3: TGCGCCAGCAGCACGGATACAGGGAGTGGCGGGGAGCTGTTTTTT.

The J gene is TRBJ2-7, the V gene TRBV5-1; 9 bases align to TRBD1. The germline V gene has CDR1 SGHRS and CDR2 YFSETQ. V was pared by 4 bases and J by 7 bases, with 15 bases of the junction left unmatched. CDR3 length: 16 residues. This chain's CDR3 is CASSPEPGQGVGEQYF. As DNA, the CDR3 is TGCGCCAGCAGCCCCGAACCGGGACAGGGTGTTGGGGAGCAGTACTTC.

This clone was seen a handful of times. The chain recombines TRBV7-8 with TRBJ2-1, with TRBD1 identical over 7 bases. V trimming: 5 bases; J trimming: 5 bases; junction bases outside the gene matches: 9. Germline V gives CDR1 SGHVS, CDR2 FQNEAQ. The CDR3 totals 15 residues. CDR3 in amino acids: CASSPRQGPDNEQFF. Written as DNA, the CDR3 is TGTGCCAGCAGCCCGCGACAGGGCCCCGACAATGAGCAGTTCTTC.

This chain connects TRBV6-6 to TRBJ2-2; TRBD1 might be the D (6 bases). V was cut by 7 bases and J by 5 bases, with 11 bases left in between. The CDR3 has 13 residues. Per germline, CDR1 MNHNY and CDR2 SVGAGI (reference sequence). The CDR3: CASNPQGTGELFF. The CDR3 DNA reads TGTGCCAGCAACCCACAGGGAACCGGGGAGCTGTTTTTT.

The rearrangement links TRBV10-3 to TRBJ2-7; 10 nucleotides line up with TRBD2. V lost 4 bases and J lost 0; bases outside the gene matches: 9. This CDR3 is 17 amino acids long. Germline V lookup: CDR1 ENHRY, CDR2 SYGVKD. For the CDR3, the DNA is TGTGCCATCAGTGGCCCCCAAGCGGGAGGGAGCTCCTACGAGCAGTACTTC. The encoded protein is CAISGPQAGGSSYEQYF.

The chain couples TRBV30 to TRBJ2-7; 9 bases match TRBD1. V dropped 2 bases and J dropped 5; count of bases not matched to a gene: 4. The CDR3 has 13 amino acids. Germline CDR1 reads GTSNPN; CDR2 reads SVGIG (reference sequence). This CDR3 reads CAWSRQGGNEQYF. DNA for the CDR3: TGTGCCTGGAGTAGACAGGGGGGAAACGAGCAGTACTTC.

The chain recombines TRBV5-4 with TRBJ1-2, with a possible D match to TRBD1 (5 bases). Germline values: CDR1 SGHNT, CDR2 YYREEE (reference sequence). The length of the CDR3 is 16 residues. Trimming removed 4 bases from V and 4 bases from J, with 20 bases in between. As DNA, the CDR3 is TGTGCCAGCAGCACAGTGGGGGAGACAGCGTTCTATGGCTACACCTTC. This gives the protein CASSTVGETAFYGYTF. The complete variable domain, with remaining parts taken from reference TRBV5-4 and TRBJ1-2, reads ETGVTQSPTHLIKTRGQQVTLRCSSQSGHNTVSWYQQALGQGPQFIFQYYREEENGRGNFPPRFSGLQFPNYSSELNVNALELDDSALYLCASSTVGETAFYGYTFGSGTRLTVV.

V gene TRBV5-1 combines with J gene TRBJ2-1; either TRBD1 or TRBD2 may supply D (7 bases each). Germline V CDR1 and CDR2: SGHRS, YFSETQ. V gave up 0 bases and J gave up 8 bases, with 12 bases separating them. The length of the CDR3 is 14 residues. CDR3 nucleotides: TGCGCCAGCAGCTTGGCGTCAGGGGGGGATGAGCAGTTCTTC. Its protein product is CASSLASGGDEQFF.

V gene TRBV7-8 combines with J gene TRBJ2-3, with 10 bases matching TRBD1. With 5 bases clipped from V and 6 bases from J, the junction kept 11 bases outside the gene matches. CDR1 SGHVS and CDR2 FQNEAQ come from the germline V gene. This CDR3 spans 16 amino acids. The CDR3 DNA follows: TGTGCCAGCAGCACCCCCGGGACAGGGGATGCGGATACGCAGTATTTT. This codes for CASSTPGTGDADTQYF.

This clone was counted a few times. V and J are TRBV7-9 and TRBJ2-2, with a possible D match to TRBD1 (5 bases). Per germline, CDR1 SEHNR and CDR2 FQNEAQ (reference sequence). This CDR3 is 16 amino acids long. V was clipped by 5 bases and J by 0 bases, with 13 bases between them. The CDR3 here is CASSTRDTSNTGELFF. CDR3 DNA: TGTGCCAGCAGCACCAGGGATACCTCGAACACCGGGGAGCTGTTTTTT.

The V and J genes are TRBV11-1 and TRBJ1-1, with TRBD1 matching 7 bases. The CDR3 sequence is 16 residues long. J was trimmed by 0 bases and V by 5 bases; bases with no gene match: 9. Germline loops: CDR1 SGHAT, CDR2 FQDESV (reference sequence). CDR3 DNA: TGTGCCAGCAGCCCTCACAGGGGTAGGTTGAACACTGAAGCTTTCTTT. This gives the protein CASSPHRGRLNTEAFF.

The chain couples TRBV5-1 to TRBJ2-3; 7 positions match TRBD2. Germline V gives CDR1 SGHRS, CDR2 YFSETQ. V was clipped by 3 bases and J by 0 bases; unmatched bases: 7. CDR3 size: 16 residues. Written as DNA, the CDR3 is TGCGCCAGCAGCTGGGCTAGCGGAACTAGCACAGATACGCAGTATTTT. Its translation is CASSWASGTSTDTQYF.

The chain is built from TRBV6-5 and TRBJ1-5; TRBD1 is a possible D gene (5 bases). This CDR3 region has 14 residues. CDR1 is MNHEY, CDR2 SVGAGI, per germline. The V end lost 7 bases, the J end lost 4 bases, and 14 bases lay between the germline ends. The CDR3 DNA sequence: TGTGCCAGCAAAGACACCGGGGGGAATCAGCCCCAGCATTTT. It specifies CASKDTGGNQPQHF.

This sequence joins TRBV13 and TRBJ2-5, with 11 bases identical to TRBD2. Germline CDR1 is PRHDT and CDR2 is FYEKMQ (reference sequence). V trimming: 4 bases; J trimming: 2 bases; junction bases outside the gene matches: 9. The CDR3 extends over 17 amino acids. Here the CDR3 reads CASSSSQGTSGQETQYF. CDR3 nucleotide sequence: TGTGCCAGCAGCTCAAGTCAAGGGACTAGCGGACAAGAGACCCAGTACTTC.

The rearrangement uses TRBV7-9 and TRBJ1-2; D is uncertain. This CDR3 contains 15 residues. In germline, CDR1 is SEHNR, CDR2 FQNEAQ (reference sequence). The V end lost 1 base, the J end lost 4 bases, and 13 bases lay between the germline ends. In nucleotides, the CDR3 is TGTGCCAGCAGCTTAGATCGGGGAAAAGGCTATGGCTACACCTTC. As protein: CASSLDRGKGYGYTF.